Each of the 28 T cell receptor beta chains below was sequenced from the same sample in a study of blood T cell repertoires in COVID-19. Clones were read by immunoSEQ multiplex PCR, and TCRdb kept only the in-frame ones, dropping some. The sample contains about 110,000 clones, 60% to 85% of which appear only once. Sequenced input: peripheral blood. The receptors stem from an elderly man with COVID-19, enrolled during active disease.

There are a few counts of this clone. This chain joins TRBV28 and TRBJ1-5; 7 bases match TRBD1. Trimming cost V 4 bases and J 5 bases; bases outside gene matches: 11. Germline V CDR1 and CDR2: MDHEN, SYDVKM. CDR3 size: 16 residues. CDR3 loop: CASSSPADRDDQPQHF. The CDR3 DNA is TGTGCCAGCAGTTCCCCGGCTGACAGGGACGATCAGCCCCAGCATTTT.

The rearrangement links TRBV7-9 to TRBJ2-2, with 7 positions matching TRBD1. The germline gives CDR1 SEHNR, CDR2 FQNEAQ (reference sequence). This CDR3 has 15 amino acids. Trimming removed 4 bases from V and 3 bases from J; junction bases left unmatched: 5. For the CDR3, the DNA is TGTGCCAGCAGCTCCCCTGACAGGGACACCGGGGAGCTGTTTTTT. Translating gives CASSSPDRDTGELFF. The whole variable domain, filled in from reference TRBV7-9 and TRBJ2-2, reads DTGVSQNPRHKITKRGQNVTFRCDPISEHNRLYWYRQTLGQGPEFLTYFQNEAQLEKSRLLSDRFSAERPKGSFSTLEIQRTEQGDSAMYLCASSSPDRDTGELFFGEGSRLTVL.

This sequence joins TRBV5-1 and TRBJ2-7; 10 positions agree with TRBD2. Germline loops: CDR1 SGHRS, CDR2 YFSETQ. The CDR3 has 16 amino acids. V dropped 3 bases and J dropped 6; count of bases not matched to a gene: 12. DNA for the CDR3: TGCGCCAGCAGCTGGGGCTACGCTAGCGGGAGCGGCGAGCAGTACTTC. Residues: CASSWGYASGSGEQYF.

The V gene is TRBV9, the J gene TRBJ1-5, with D possibly being TRBD1 (5 bases). V was clipped by 0 bases and J by 4 bases, with 11 bases between them. CDR1 is SGDLS and CDR2 is YYNGEE in the germline V gene. This CDR3 is built from 15 residues. CDR3 residues: CASSVGGEGNQPQHF. Here the CDR3 DNA reads TGTGCCAGCAGCGTAGGAGGGGAGGGGAATCAGCCCCAGCATTTT.

V is TRBV2 and J is TRBJ2-7; D is unresolved. The V gene lost 4 bases and the J gene lost 4 bases, with 5 bases spanning the gap. CDR1 and CDR2 (germline): SNHLY, FYNNEI. The CDR3 totals 11 residues. The CDR3 sequence is CASSGSYEQYF. The CDR3 nucleotides read TGTGCCAGCAGTGGGAGTTACGAGCAGTACTTC.

The CDR3 DNA is TGTGCCAGCAGCTTATGTTTAGAAGCCAAAAACATTCAGTACTTC. Translated: CASSLCLEAKNIQYF. The V call is TRBV7-3, the J call TRBJ2-4; D remains ambiguous. CDR1 and CDR2 (germline): SGHTA, FQGTGA. The CDR3 covers 15 residues. Trimming left V 2 bases short and J 0 bases short, with 8 bases between.

This clone occurred a few times. The CDR3 sequence is CATSRGGRGPTEAFF. In DNA form, the CDR3 reads TGTGCCACCAGCAGGGGGGGGAGGGGTCCTACTGAAGCTTTCTTT. The chain employs TRBV15 and TRBJ1-1; TRBD1 might be the D (5 bases). CDR1 is LNHNV and CDR2 is YYDKDF in the germline V gene (reference sequence). The CDR3 is 15 amino acids. V lost 3 bases, J lost 5 bases, and 16 bases lay in between.

The J gene is TRBJ1-3, the V gene TRBV7-2, with D maybe TRBD1 (5 bases). Deletions cut 5 bases from V and 1 base from J, with 9 bases between. Germline V gene sequence: CDR1 SGHTA, CDR2 FQGNSA. The CDR3 loop spans 14 amino acids. The CDR3 sequence is CASSRDWSGNTIYF. The CDR3 region has the DNA TGTGCCAGCAGCCGGGACTGGTCTGGAAACACCATATATTTT.

The CDR3 DNA follows: TGTGCCAGCAGCCTCCCCCCCGGGACAGAGGTCCCAAGAGCTTTCTTT. Protein: CASSLPPGTEVPRAFF. The chain couples TRBV9 to TRBJ1-1; 7 bases are a match to TRBD1. Unmatched junction bases numbered 19, after V lost 4 bases and J lost 10 bases. CDR1 and CDR2 (germline): SGDLS, YYNGEE. The CDR3 contains 16 residues.

The chain is built from TRBV9 and TRBJ2-5; 7 nucleotides match TRBD2. The CDR3 has 15 residues. Germline V lookup: CDR1 SGDLS, CDR2 YYNGEE. J gave up 1 base and V 0 bases, and 3 bases lay outside the gene matches. This CDR3 reads CASSVGGRVQETQYF. The DNA of the CDR3 is TGTGCCAGCAGCGTAGGAGGGAGGGTCCAAGAGACCCAGTACTTC.

V and J are TRBV21-1 and TRBJ1-5; the table's D call TRBD1 went unverified against the DNA. TRBV21-1 is a pseudogene locus. The CDR3 covers 15 residues. The CDR3 loop reads CASSKARQGNQPQHF. The DNA of the CDR3 is TGTGCCAGCAGCAAAGCGCGACAGGGGAATCAGCCCCAGCATTTT.

The chain uses TRBV15 and TRBJ2-1; 8 nucleotides align to TRBD2. The CDR3 is 16 residues long. With 0 bases clipped from V and 3 bases from J, the junction kept 4 bases outside the gene matches. Germline assignment: CDR1 LNHNV and CDR2 YYDKDF (reference sequence). The CDR3 sequence: CATSRDRAGGYNEQFF. CDR3 DNA: TGTGCCACCAGCAGAGATCGGGCGGGAGGCTACAATGAGCAGTTCTTC.

The chain combines TRBV6-2 or TRBV6-3 with TRBJ2-2; tentative D call: TRBD1 (5 bases). Germline V gene lookup returns CDR1 MNHEY and CDR2 SVGEGT. The CDR3 runs to 14 residues. V lost 6 bases and J 1 base, leaving 9 bases between the germline ends. In DNA, the CDR3 is TGTGCCAGCAGCCCCGACAGGAACACCGGGGAGCTGTTTTTT. Translation gives CASSPDRNTGELFF.

The chain combines TRBV9 with TRBJ1-2; D gene uncertain. Germline CDR1 and CDR2: SGDLS and YYNGEE. This CDR3 is built from 12 residues. V shed 0 bases and J shed 6 bases, with 6 bases lying between them. CDR3 amino acids: CASSVDQNGYTF. The CDR3 region has the DNA TGTGCCAGCAGCGTAGATCAGAATGGCTACACCTTC. The complete variable domain, with remaining parts taken from reference TRBV9 and TRBJ1-2, reads DSGVTQTPKHLITATGQRVTLRCSPRSGDLSVYWYQQSLDQGLQFLIQYYNGEERAKGNILERFSAQQFPDLHSELNLSSLELGDSALYFCASSVDQNGYTFGSGTRLTVV.

V gene TRBV18 combines with J gene TRBJ1-2; weak D call: TRBD1 (6 bases). The CDR3 is 16 residues long. V gave up 3 bases and J gave up 2 bases, with 16 bases separating them. Germline V gene lookup returns CDR1 KGHSH and CDR2 LQKENI. CDR3 DNA sequence: TGTGCCAGCTCACCCGAGGGGGGGGCAGTCAACTATGGCTACACCTTC. This sequence encodes CASSPEGGAVNYGYTF.

This clone was counted only a few times. V is TRBV5-1 and J is TRBJ2-7; 8 nucleotides align to TRBD2. Germline V lookup: CDR1 SGHRS, CDR2 YFSETQ. V gave up 4 bases and J gave up 6 bases; unmatched junction bases: 9. This CDR3 comprises 14 residues. The CDR3 coding sequence is TGCGCCAGCAGCCTAGGGACTAGGGGGGTCGAGCAGTACTTC. It yields the protein CASSLGTRGVEQYF.

The V gene is TRBV7-6, the J gene TRBJ1-1; TRBD1 agrees at 9 bases. J gave up 1 base and V 5 bases, and 5 bases lay outside the gene matches. The CDR3 covers 15 residues. Germline lookup yields CDR1 SGHVS and CDR2 FNYEAQ. The CDR3 DNA reads TGTGCCAGCAGCGGCAAACAGGGGGCGAACACTGAAGCTTTCTTT. Protein sequence: CASSGKQGANTEAFF.

CDR3 in DNA: TGTGCCAGTAGTATAGCCGCTAGCGGGTACGATACGCAGTATTTT. Its protein product is CASSIAASGYDTQYF. This chain connects TRBV19 to TRBJ2-3; 8 bases map to TRBD2. The V gene's germline CDR1 is LNHDA and CDR2 SQIVND (reference sequence). This CDR3 has 15 amino acids. V shed 1 base and J 6 bases; nucleotides not matched to a gene: 6.

The V call is TRBV2, the J call TRBJ2-3; 7 positions match TRBD1. CDR1 SNHLY and CDR2 FYNNEI come from the germline V gene. The CDR3 consists of 14 residues. V was pared by 6 bases and J by 1 base, with 4 bases of the junction left unmatched. The CDR3 DNA is TGTGCCAGCAGACTCCAGGGGGGCACAGATACGCAGTATTTT. It codes for CASRLQGGTDTQYF.

This chain connects TRBV18 to TRBJ2-1; D may be TRBD2 (6 bases). The germline V gene encodes CDR1 KGHSH and CDR2 LQKENI. V was trimmed by 0 bases and J by 10 bases, leaving 10 bases between them. The CDR3 sequence is 13 residues long. CDR3 sequence: CASSPPAGNEQFF. CDR3 nucleotides: TGTGCCAGCTCACCACCAGCGGGTAACGAGCAGTTCTTC.

The gene calls are TRBV12-3 or TRBV12-4 and TRBJ2-7; 9 nucleotides align to TRBD2. The CDR3 contains 11 residues. Trimming took 7 bases from V and 10 from J; bases not matched to a gene: 5. CDR3 nucleotides: TGTGCCAGCATGGGGCGGGAGGGCCAGTACTTC. It encodes CASMGREGQYF.

The chain has TRBV6-5 and TRBJ2-7; 8 bases line up with TRBD1. CDR1 is MNHEY, CDR2 SVGAGI, per germline. CDR3 length: 14 amino acids. After removal of 2 bases from V and 5 bases from J, the junction contained 5 bases not matched to a gene. The CDR3 spells CASSYAGGIDEQYF. CDR3 in DNA: TGTGCCAGCAGTTACGCAGGGGGCATCGACGAGCAGTACTTC.

The chain uses TRBV18 and TRBJ1-5; 8 bases line up with TRBD1. The CDR3 spans 14 residues. V dropped 6 bases and J dropped 6; count of bases not matched to a gene: 7. The germline V gene encodes CDR1 KGHSH and CDR2 LQKENI. The CDR3 region has the DNA TGTGCCAGCTCGCTTACAGGGGGAGTTCAGCCCCAGCATTTT. The encoded protein is CASSLTGGVQPQHF.

This clone was observed a single time. This chain links TRBV28 with TRBJ2-7; maybe TRBD2 (6 bases). CDR1 is MDHEN, CDR2 SYDVKM, per germline. Deletions cut 5 bases from V and 6 bases from J, with 17 bases between. The CDR3 is made up of 14 amino acids. The CDR3 nucleotides read TGTGCCAGCAGTCTTCCCGGGGGAGGCCGCGAGCAGTACTTC. This gives the protein CASSLPGGGREQYF.

The chain joins TRBV11-2 to TRBJ2-7, with D tentatively TRBD1 (6 bases). Looked up from germline, CDR1 is SGHAT and CDR2 is FQNNGV. V dropped 5 bases and J dropped 2 bases, with 10 bases sitting between them. This CDR3 region has 13 residues. For the CDR3, the DNA is TGTGCCAGCAGCCTTACAGGGACCTACGAGCAGTACTTC. It codes for CASSLTGTYEQYF. Variable domain in full (rest from reference TRBV11-2 and TRBJ2-7): EAGVAQSPRYKIIEKRQSVAFWCNPISGHATLYWYQQILGQGPKLLIQFQNNGVVDDSQLPKDRFSAERLKGVDSTLKIQPAKLEDSAVYLCASSLTGTYEQYFGPGTRLTVT.

The CDR3 sequence is CASSLAVNTGELFF. The CDR3 coding sequence is TGTGCCAGCAGTTTGGCAGTTAACACCGGGGAGCTGTTTTTT. The chain joins TRBV28 to TRBJ2-2, with D unclear. Trimming removed 3 bases at V and 2 bases at J, with 7 bases between. In germline, CDR1 is MDHEN, CDR2 SYDVKM. This CDR3 comprises 14 residues.

The chain is built from TRBV6-2 or TRBV6-3 and TRBJ2-7; 8 nucleotides line up with TRBD2. V trimming: 2 bases; J trimming: 6 bases; junction bases outside the gene matches: 3. CDR3 length: 13 residues. The germline V gene encodes CDR1 MNHEY and CDR2 SVGEGT. CDR3 residues: CASSYLGLAEQYF. In nucleotides, the CDR3 is TGTGCCAGCAGTTACCTCGGACTAGCCGAGCAGTACTTC.

The CDR3 sequence is CSASTLGRDPEGSAFF. The CDR3 coding sequence is TGCAGTGCTAGTACTCTCGGGCGGGACCCGGAGGGTTCAGCTTTCTTT. This chain joins TRBV20-1 and TRBJ1-1, with D possibly TRBD1 on 5 matching bases. Germline V gene lookup returns CDR1 DFQATT and CDR2 SNEGSKA (reference sequence). V lost 3 bases and J lost 10, with 27 bases in between. The CDR3 totals 16 residues.